The text below deals with one TCR beta chain. The antigen is unknown. The data stem from a study of T cells after posttransplantation cyclophosphamide. Study outcomes and limitations: Recipient CMV seropositivity and CMV reactivation strongly tracked TRB clonality. Donor-recipient repertoire similarity was low at 1-2 months, rising over year one. Blood and skin or GI T cell repertoires showed limited TRB overlap.

Here immunoSEQ multiplex PCR was the method, and the copy in TCRdb shows in-frame clones only, minus some. Of 23,000 or so clones in the sample, roughly 85% were seen once. Controls had myeloablative marrow grafts with methotrexate and calcineurin inhibitor, sampled at 1 year. Germline lookup yields CDR1 MDHEN and CDR2 SYDVKM. Trimming took off 2 bases at V and 2 bases at J, with 9 bases between the two ends. The CDR3 length is 14 residues. The receptor comes from a female patient in her thirties or forties who received an allogeneic stem cell transplant from an unrelated donor, was CMV-positive, and had acute and chronic GVHD. Some T cells may trace back to the graft donor. The sample was PBMCs, taken around 53 weeks after allogeneic stem cell transplant with calcineurin inhibitor and methotrexate. The chain is built from TRBV28 and TRBJ1-2; the D gene is possibly TRBD1 (5 bases). In DNA, the CDR3 is TGTGCCAGCAGTTTACACAGGTTAAACTATGGCTACACCTTC. This gives the protein CASSLHRLNYGYTF.